This T cell receptor (beta chain) was retrieved from a study of CD8 T cells in ankylosing spondylitis (dated by TCRdb to about 2017). At the level of the whole study: To find TCR variants linked to disease, the study profiled T cell receptor beta repertoires in ankylosing spondylitis patients and healthy donors. The full study cohort comprised around 23 ankylosing spondylitis patients and 85 to 120 healthy donors. Peripheral blood was sampled, and synovial fluid was additionally collected from ankylosing spondylitis patients. The paper's findings and limits, for the study overall: The disease-linked clones were reported to be significantly enriched in matched synovial fluid samples from ankylosing spondylitis patients. Some TCR beta motif variants had previously been reported in synovial fluid and blood of reactive arthritis patients, which suggested common disease-initiation mechanisms. Blood from ankylosing spondylitis patients appeared to be characterized by a TCR beta motif made up of under ten highly homologous amino acid variants. In peripheral blood, the disease-linked clones were found at relatively low frequencies and had a CD8+ phenotype.

Data came from an Illumina HiSeq 2500. TCR beta libraries were prepared by quantitative 5'-RACE with molecular barcodes. On the authors' methods: A new computational method, built on a probabilistic model of VDJ rearrangement, was used to identify disease-linked TCR variants. The public reads were quality trimmed at Q25 with fastp and then assembled into clones with MiXCR by TCRdb, keeping productive beta chains. Rows are unified per CDR3 protein, each entry keeping the most common DNA and genes. TCRdb, rather than the study authors, made the V and J calls. This sample gives about 240,000 distinct CDR3 sequences in total; about 10% of them show up just once. Less than 8% of the sample is taken by the ten largest. In the case of this clonotype: This receptor's antigen is unknown. No much larger clonotype is one base removed from it; base qualities were not supplied.

According to the germline V gene, CDR1 reads SGHVS and CDR2 reads FQNEAQ. Trimming at the junction amounts to 2 bases on V and 0 bases on J, and the germline ends lie 8 bases apart. Including cysteine and phenylalanine, the CDR3 has 15 amino acids. Solely the CDR3 DNA is kept, with 45 bases framed from the first base. This clonotype was sampled from a male donor with ankylosing spondylitis or in good health (not recorded which). The sample consisted of blood, either unsorted or a sorted T cell fraction (not recorded which). The chain is made from TRBV7-8 and TRBJ1-5; the best D guess is TRBD1, with 5 bases matching. The CDR3 amino acid sequence is: CASSLLQGSNQPQHF. Here is the DNA: TGTGCCAGCAGCTTATTGCAGGGTAGCAATCAGCCCCAGCATTTT.